One sample yielded the 22 T cell receptor beta chains listed below, sequenced in a study of blood T cells in healthy people across ages. With a J-beta primer mix and a sample-barcoded 5' primer, a second PCR ran about 7 to 12 cycles. MiXCR was run by TCRdb on the 5' RACE reads, yielding one entry per CDR3 protein. The sample contains roughly 800,000 distinct CDR3 sequences, roughly 64% of which appear only once. Sequencing used blood. These receptors came from a man aged 25 to 40 in good health.

This clonotype was observed a few times. The gene calls are TRBV30 and TRBJ1-2; tentative D call: TRBD1 (6 bases). Germline CDR1 is GTSNPN and CDR2 is SVGIG (reference sequence). V was trimmed by 7 bases and J by 7 bases, leaving 16 bases between them. The CDR3 contains 12 residues. Here the CDR3 DNA reads TGTGCCTCCTCACAGGGAAACAGTGGCTACACCTTC. It yields the protein CASSQGNSGYTF.

This clonotype was seen a few times. V gene TRBV20-1 combines with J gene TRBJ1-2; no firm D call. There are 13 residues in the CDR3. V gave up 3 bases and J gave up 1 base, with 9 bases separating them. Germline V lookup: CDR1 DFQATT, CDR2 SNEGSKA (reference sequence). The CDR3 bases are TGCAGTGCTAGTGGGGTCCTTAACTATGGCTACACCTTC. This gives the protein CSASGVLNYGYTF.

The chain joins TRBV6-1 to TRBJ2-1; no firm D call. The ends were cut back, 10 bases at V and 6 bases at J, with 10 bases in the middle. Germline CDR1 and CDR2: MNHNS and SASEGT. This CDR3 region has 11 residues. The DNA of the CDR3 is TGTGCCACTCGTGGGTTCAATGAGCAGTTCTTC. Protein product: CATRGFNEQFF.

This clonotype was recorded many times. The chain is built from TRBV3-1 and TRBJ2-1; D ambiguous. The germline V gene has CDR1 LGHDT and CDR2 YNNKEL (reference sequence). This CDR3 is 15 amino acids long. V was pared by 1 base and J by 5 bases, with 12 bases between. This CDR3 reads CASSQVVGGHNEQFF. CDR3 in DNA: TGTGCCAGCAGCCAAGTGGTGGGCGGCCACAATGAGCAGTTCTTC.

CDR3 sequence reads: CSAGRGGGLTQGNIQYF. Here the CDR3 DNA reads TGCAGTGCCGGTCGAGGCGGGGGACTCACTCAGGGAAACATTCAGTACTTC. The chain uses TRBV20-1 and TRBJ2-4, with 7 bases that match TRBD2. This CDR3 comprises 17 residues. The V gene's germline CDR1 is DFQATT and CDR2 SNEGSKA (reference sequence). Unmatched junction bases numbered 20, after V lost 6 bases and J lost 6 bases.

The V and J genes are TRBV6-6 and TRBJ1-1, with D hard to call. Between the trimmed V and J ends, which lost 4 bases and 1 base, there was a span of 10 bases. Germline V CDR1 and CDR2: MNHNY, SVGAGI (reference sequence). This CDR3 contains 14 residues. The CDR3 DNA is TGTGCCAGCAGTTCCTATGACGGGAACACTGAAGCTTTCTTT. Translating gives CASSSYDGNTEAFF.

Only a few counts were recorded for this clonotype. The J gene is TRBJ2-7, the V gene TRBV20-1; the match to TRBD1 covers 8 bases. The end of the DNA is better explained by TRBJ2-5, so the J call may be wrong. CDR3 size: 12 residues. In germline, CDR1 is DFQATT, CDR2 SNEGSKA (reference sequence). The CDR3 DNA reads as TGCAGTGCCTCCCAGGGGGCTGAGACCCAGTACTTC. This encodes CSASQGAETQYF.

V gene TRBV28 combines with J gene TRBJ1-2; 9 nucleotides match TRBD1. This CDR3 is built from 12 residues. Germline trimming cut 5 bases from V and 7 bases from J; bases unmatched to any gene: 2. CDR1 and CDR2 from the germline V gene are MDHEN and SYDVKM. The CDR3 region has the DNA TGTGCCAGCAGTGGGACAGGGATTGGCTACACCTTC. Residues: CASSGTGIGYTF.

On this clonotype: This may come from a read error, since a much larger clone is one base off. This chain connects TRBV7-9 to TRBJ2-6; D remains unclear. In germline, CDR1 is SEHNR, CDR2 FQNEAQ (reference sequence). CDR3 length equals 14 residues. V was shortened by 5 bases and J by 2 bases, with 7 bases between the two germline ends. The CDR3 loop reads CASSVVAGANVLTF. DNA of the CDR3: TGTGCCAGCAGCGTAGTGGCTGGGGCCAACGTCCTGACTTTC.

The rearrangement joins TRBV4-3 to TRBJ2-1; D not certain. Germline V gene data show CDR1 as LGHNA and CDR2 as YSLEER. Between the trimmed V and J ends, which lost 4 bases and 12 bases, there was a span of 19 bases. The CDR3 totals 14 residues. CDR3: CASSLGSSALRQFF. CDR3 DNA sequence: TGCGCCAGCAGCCTCGGATCCAGTGCATTGCGGCAGTTCTTC.

This clonotype showed up just a few times. The V gene is TRBV27, the J gene TRBJ2-5; either TRBD1 or TRBD2 may fit D (5 bases each). This CDR3 region has 14 residues. V was cut by 5 bases and J by 1 base, with 11 bases left in between. CDR1 and CDR2 from the germline V gene are MNHEY and SMNVEV (reference sequence). CDR3 amino acids: CASSTRDGQETQYF. The CDR3 DNA is TGTGCCAGCAGTACTCGGGACGGCCAAGAGACCCAGTACTTC.

This sequence joins TRBV20-1 and TRBJ2-7; TRBD2 matches 7 bases. Per germline, CDR1 DFQATT and CDR2 SNEGSKA (reference sequence). CDR3 length equals 15 residues. V shed 4 bases and J 2 bases; nucleotides not matched to a gene: 11. This CDR3 reads CSATPLASGPYEQYF. The CDR3 region has the DNA TGCAGTGCTACTCCCCTGGCTAGCGGACCCTACGAGCAGTACTTC.

The genes are TRBV29-1 and TRBJ1-1, with no clear D. Per germline, CDR1 SQVTM and CDR2 ANQGSEA. Between the trimmed V and J ends, which lost 6 bases and 1 base, there was a span of 9 bases. This CDR3 is 12 amino acids long. The CDR3 protein is CSVRGQNTEAFF. The CDR3 nucleotides are TGCAGCGTCAGAGGCCAGAACACTGAAGCTTTCTTT.

The chain has TRBV28 and TRBJ1-2; D is possibly TRBD1 (6 bases). With 8 bases removed from V and 6 bases from J, the gap between germline ends came to 19 bases. The length of the CDR3 is 14 residues. In germline, CDR1 is MDHEN, CDR2 SYDVKM. The chain's CDR3 is CASRIGTQTDGYTF. In DNA, the CDR3 is TGTGCCAGCCGGATTGGGACACAGACGGATGGCTACACCTTC.

J is TRBJ2-7 and V is TRBV19, with TRBD1 matching 11 bases. The CDR3 runs to 15 residues. The V segment lost 9 bases and the J segment 0 bases; nucleotides outside the gene matches: 7. CDR1 LNHDA and CDR2 SQIVND come from the germline V gene (reference sequence). CDR3 sequence reads: CASRTGGKGSYEQYF. In DNA, the CDR3 is TGTGCCAGCAGGACAGGGGGCAAGGGCTCCTACGAGCAGTACTTC.

The chain has TRBV29-1 and TRBJ2-5; 11 nucleotides agree with TRBD2. Looked up from germline, CDR1 is SQVTM and CDR2 is ANQGSEA. With V trimmed by 6 bases and J by 11 bases, 17 bases remained unmatched. This CDR3 contains 15 residues. CDR3 DNA sequence: TGCAGCGTCGGCCATACTAGCGGGGGCTCCCGGGAGCAGTACTTC. Translating it yields CSVGHTSGGSREQYF.

The V call is TRBV7-2, the J call TRBJ2-1; tentatively, D is TRBD1 (6 bases). The V gene lost 3 bases and the J gene lost 6 bases, with 24 bases spanning the gap. The CDR3 is made up of 18 amino acids. The germline V gene has CDR1 SGHTA and CDR2 FQGNSA. The CDR3 DNA is TGTGCCAGCAGCTTCTTCCGCTGGACCAGGGGAAATTTCAATGAGCAGTTCTTC. It yields the protein CASSFFRWTRGNFNEQFF.

This clonotype was counted between two and nine times. This chain joins TRBV7-2 and TRBJ2-4; 9 positions match TRBD2. Germline loops: CDR1 SGHTA, CDR2 FQGNSA. V was clipped by 7 bases and J by 6 bases; unmatched bases: 10. The CDR3 is made up of 15 amino acids. The CDR3 sequence is CASMVRGGMGNIQYF. For the CDR3, the DNA is TGTGCCAGCATGGTGCGGGGGGGGATGGGAAACATTCAGTACTTC.

Note on this clonotype: A single base separates this from a much larger clone, so it may be a read error. The V call is TRBV3-1, the J call TRBJ2-7, with D unclear. This CDR3 has 12 amino acids. The germline CDR1 and CDR2 sequences are LGHDT and YNNKEL (reference sequence). This CDR3 reads CAGSQDSYEQYF. As DNA, the CDR3 is TGTGCCGGCAGCCAAGATAGCTACGAGCAGTACTTC.

The chain links TRBV7-2 to TRBJ1-2; TRBD1 agrees at 7 bases. J lost 7 bases, V lost 3 bases, and 8 bases had no gene match. Per the germline V gene, CDR1 is SGHTA and CDR2 is FQGNSA. The CDR3 consists of 14 residues. The CDR3 spells CASSFSTGSRGYTF. Here the CDR3 DNA reads TGTGCCAGCAGCTTCTCGACAGGGTCGCGTGGCTACACCTTC.

This sequence joins TRBV29-1 and TRBJ2-3; TRBD2 agrees at 8 bases. J gave up 6 bases and V 4 bases, and 9 bases lay outside the gene matches. The CDR3 length is 14 residues. Looked up from germline, CDR1 is SQVTM and CDR2 is ANQGSEA. This chain's CDR3 is CSVVFQREWDTQYF. In nucleotides, the CDR3 is TGCAGCGTTGTCTTCCAGCGGGAGTGGGATACGCAGTATTTT.

This clonotype was detected a few times. V gene TRBV27 combines with J gene TRBJ1-6; no clear D gene. This CDR3 has 16 residues. The germline V gene has CDR1 MNHEY and CDR2 SMNVEV (reference sequence). Trimming stripped 3 bases from V and 4 bases from J, with 13 bases between. The CDR3 sequence is CASSFAATLYNSPLHF. Here the CDR3 DNA reads TGTGCCAGCAGTTTTGCCGCAACACTATATAATTCACCCCTCCACTTT.